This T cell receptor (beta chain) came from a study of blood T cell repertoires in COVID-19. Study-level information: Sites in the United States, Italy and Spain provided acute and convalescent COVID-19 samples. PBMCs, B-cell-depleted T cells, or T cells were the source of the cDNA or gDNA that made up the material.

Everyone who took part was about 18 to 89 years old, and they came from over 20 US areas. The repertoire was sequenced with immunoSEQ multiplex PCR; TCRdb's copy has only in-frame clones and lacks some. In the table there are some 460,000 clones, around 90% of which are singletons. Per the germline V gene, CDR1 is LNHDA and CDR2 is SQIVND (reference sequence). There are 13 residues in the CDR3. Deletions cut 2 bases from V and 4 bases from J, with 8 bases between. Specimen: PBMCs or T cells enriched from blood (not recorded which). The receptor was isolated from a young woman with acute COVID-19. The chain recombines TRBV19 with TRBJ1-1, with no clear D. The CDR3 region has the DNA TGTGCCAGTAGTATATCCACTTCCACTGAAGCTTTCTTT. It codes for CASSISTSTEAFF.